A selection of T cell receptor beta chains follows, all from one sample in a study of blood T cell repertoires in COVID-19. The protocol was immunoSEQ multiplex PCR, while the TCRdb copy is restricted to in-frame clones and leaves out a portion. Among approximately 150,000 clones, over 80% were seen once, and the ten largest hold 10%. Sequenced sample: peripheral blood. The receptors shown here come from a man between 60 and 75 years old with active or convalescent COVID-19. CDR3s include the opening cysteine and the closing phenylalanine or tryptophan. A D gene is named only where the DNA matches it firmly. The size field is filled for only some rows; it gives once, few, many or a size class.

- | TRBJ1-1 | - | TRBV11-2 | TGTGCCAGCAGCTTAAAAAAGAGCAGGGCGAACACTGAAGCTTTCTTT | CASSLKKSRANTEAFF
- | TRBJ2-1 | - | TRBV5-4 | TGTGCCAGCAGCTTGGACGGCTCATTAGCTAGCAGGTTCTTC | CASSLDGSLASRFF
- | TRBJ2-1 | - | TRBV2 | TGTGCCAGTATGAAGGACACAGACAATGAGCAGTTCTTC | CASMKDTDNEQFF
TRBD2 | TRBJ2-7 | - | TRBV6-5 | TGTGCCAGCAGTTCGTTTAGCGGGACCACCTACGAGCAGTACTTC | CASSSFSGTTYEQYF
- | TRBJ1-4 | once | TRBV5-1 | TGCGCCAGCAGCTTGGAGGGGGAGGGTGAAAAACTGTTTTTT | CASSLEGEGEKLFF
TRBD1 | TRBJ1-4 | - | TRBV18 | TGTGCCAGCTCACCAATTTCGGGACAGGGTCGTACCGGAGGGATGTATGTAAAACTGTTTTTT | CASSPISGQGRTGGMYVKLFF
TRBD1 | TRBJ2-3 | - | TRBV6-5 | TGTGCCAGCAGTTATGGGGACAGGGCCACAGATACGCAGTATTTT | CASSYGDRATDTQYF
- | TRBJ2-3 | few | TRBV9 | TGTGCCAGCAGCGCTGCGGACTTCAGCACAGATACGCAGTATTTT | CASSAADFSTDTQYF
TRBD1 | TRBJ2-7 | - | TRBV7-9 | TGTGCCAGCAGCCCGGACAGGACCTACGAGCAGTACTTC | CASSPDRTYEQYF
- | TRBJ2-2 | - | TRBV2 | TGTGCCAGCAGTATAATGAACACCGGGGAGCTGTTTTTT | CASSIMNTGELFF
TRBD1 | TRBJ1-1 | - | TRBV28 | TGTGCCAGCAGGCCCCCGACAGGGGGCCGCACTGAAGCTTTCTTT | CASRPPTGGRTEAFF
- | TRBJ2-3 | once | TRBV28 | TGTGCCAGCAGTTTTGGCATCACAGATACGCAGTATTTT | CASSFGITDTQYF
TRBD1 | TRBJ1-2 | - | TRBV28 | TGTGCCAGCAGTAAACACATGACAGGGCACTATGGCTACACCTTC | CASSKHMTGHYGYTF
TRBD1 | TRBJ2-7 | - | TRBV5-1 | TGCGCCAGCAGCTTAACCGGGACAGGAGTATACGAGCAGTACTTC | CASSLTGTGVYEQYF